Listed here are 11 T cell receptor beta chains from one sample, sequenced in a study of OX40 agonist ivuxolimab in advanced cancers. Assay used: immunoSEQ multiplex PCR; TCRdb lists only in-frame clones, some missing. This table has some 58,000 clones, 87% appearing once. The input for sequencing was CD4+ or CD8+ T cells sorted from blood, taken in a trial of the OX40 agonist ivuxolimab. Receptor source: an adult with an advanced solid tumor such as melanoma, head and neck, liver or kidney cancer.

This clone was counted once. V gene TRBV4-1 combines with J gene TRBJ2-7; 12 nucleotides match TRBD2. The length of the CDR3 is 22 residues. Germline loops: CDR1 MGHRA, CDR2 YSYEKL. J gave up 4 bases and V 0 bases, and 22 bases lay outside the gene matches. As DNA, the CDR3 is TGCGCCAGCAGCCAAGATTCCCCTCAGACTAGCGGGAGTACCCCCAGTTTATACGAGCAGTACTTC. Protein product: CASSQDSPQTSGSTPSLYEQYF.

Written as DNA, the CDR3 is TGTGCCAGCAGCTTACGCGCGTACTCCTACAATGAGCAGTTCTTC. It yields the protein CASSLRAYSYNEQFF. The genes are TRBV7-6 and TRBJ2-1; no definite D call. Germline assignment: CDR1 SGHVS and CDR2 FNYEAQ. The V end was cut by 2 bases, the J end by 0 bases, with 8 bases between. The CDR3 contains 15 residues.

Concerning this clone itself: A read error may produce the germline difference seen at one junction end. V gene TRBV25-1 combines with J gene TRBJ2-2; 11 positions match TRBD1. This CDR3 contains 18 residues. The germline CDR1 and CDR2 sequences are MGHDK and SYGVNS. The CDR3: CAGSVRTGGAIGTGELFF. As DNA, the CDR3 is TGTGCCGGCAGTGTGAGGACAGGGGGCGCGATTGGGACCGGGGAGCTGTTTTTT.

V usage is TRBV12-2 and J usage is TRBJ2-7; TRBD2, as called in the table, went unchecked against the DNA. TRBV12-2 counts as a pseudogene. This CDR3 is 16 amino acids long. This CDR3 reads CASRPLRREDTCEQYF. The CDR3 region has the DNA TGTGCAAGTCGCCCCCTTAGGCGGGAGGACACTTGCGAGCAGTACTTC.

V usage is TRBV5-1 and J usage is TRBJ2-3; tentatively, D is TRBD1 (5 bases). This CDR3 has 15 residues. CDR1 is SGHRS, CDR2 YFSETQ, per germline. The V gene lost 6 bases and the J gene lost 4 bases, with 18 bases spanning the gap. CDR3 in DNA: TGCGCCAGCACCCCGGAAAGGGGAATTCCAGATACGCAGTATTTT. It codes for CASTPERGIPDTQYF. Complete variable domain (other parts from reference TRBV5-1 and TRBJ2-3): KAGVTQTPRYLIKTRGQQVTLSCSPISGHRSVSWYQQTPGQGLQFLFEYFSETQRNKGNFPGRFSGRQFSNSRSEMNVSTLELGDSALYLCASTPERGIPDTQYFGPGTRLTVL.

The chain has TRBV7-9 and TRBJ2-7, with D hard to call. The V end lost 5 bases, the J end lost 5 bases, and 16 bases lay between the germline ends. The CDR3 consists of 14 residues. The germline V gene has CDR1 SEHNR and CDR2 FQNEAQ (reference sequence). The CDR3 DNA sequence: TGTGCCAGCAGCCCAGATGGAGTCCGCAACGAGCAGTACTTC. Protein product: CASSPDGVRNEQYF.

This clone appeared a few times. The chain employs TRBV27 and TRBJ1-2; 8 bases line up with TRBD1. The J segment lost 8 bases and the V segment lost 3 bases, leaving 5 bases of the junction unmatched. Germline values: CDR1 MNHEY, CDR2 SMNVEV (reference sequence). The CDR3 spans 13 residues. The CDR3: CASSFRTGNGYTF. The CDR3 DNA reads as TGTGCCAGCAGTTTTAGGACAGGGAACGGCTACACCTTC.

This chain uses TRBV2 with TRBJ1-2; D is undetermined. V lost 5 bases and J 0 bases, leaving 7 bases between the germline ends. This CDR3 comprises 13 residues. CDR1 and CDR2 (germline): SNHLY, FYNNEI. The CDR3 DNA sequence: TGTGCCAGCAGTCGGGTGACTAACTATGGCTACACCTTC. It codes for CASSRVTNYGYTF.

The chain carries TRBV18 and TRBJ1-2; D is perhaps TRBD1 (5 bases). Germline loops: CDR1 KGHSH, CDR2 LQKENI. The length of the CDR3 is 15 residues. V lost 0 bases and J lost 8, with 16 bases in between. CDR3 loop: CASSPPFQGASGYTF. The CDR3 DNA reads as TGTGCCAGCTCACCACCTTTCCAGGGAGCTTCGGGCTACACCTTC.

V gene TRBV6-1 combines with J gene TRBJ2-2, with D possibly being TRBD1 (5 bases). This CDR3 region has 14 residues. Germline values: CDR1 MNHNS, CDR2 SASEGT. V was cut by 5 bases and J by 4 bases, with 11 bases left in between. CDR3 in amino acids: CASSPPGFTGELFF. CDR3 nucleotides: TGTGCCAGCAGTCCTCCAGGGTTCACCGGGGAGCTGTTTTTT.

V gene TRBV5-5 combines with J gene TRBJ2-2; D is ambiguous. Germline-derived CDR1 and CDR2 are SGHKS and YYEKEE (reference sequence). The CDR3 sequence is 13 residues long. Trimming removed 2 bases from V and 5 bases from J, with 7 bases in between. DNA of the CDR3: TGTGCCAGCAGCTTAGTGAGGACCGGGGAGCTGTTTTTT. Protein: CASSLVRTGELFF. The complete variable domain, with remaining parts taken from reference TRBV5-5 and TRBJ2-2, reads DAGVTQSPTHLIKTRGQQVTLRCSPISGHKSVSWYQQVLGQGPQFIFQYYEKEERGRGNFPDRFSARQFPNYSSELNVNALLLGDSALYLCASSLVRTGELFFGEGSRLTVL.